Listed here is a single T cell receptor beta chain. Its antigen is unknown. Repertoires were generated with immunoSEQ multiplex PCR, while TCRdb's copy carries only in-frame clones and drops some. The table includes over 130,000 clones, about 90% detected once. The data derive from a study of T cell responses to AZD1222 COVID-19 vaccine. Broader study findings: Unmutated variant regions reportedly attract nearly half of all spike-specific TCRs. Only six or seven AZD1222 recipients were seropositive at baseline. Donors in the cohort were predominantly white British and more often female, and clonal diversity was possibly underestimated. Spike-specific TCR breadth and depth grew following two AZD1222 doses.

The CDR3 consists of 16 residues. Germline lookup yields CDR1 KGHDR and CDR2 SFDVKD. The germline V and J ends were trimmed by 2 bases and 2 bases, with 12 bases remaining between them. The chain couples TRBV24-1 to TRBJ1-3, with D perhaps matching TRBD1 (6 bases). Sample: peripheral blood, taken on day 0 of AZD1222 vaccination. The sequence came from an adult in good health. The CDR3 DNA reads as TGTGCCACCAGTGATTCTTCCGGGACAACTGGAAACACCATATATTTT. Its protein product is CATSDSSGTTGNTIYF.